The text below deals with one T cell receptor beta chain. What it binds is unknown. This sample is drawn from a study of CD8 T cells in ankylosing spondylitis. Study outcomes and limitations: CD8+ cells made up the disease-linked clones, which were relatively rare in peripheral blood. Among TCR beta sequences, a motif of under 10 highly homologous variants appeared characteristic of ankylosing spondylitis blood. The study looked at matched synovial fluid samples from ankylosing spondylitis patients. Disease-linked clones were reported to be significantly enriched there.

The CDR3 extends over 14 amino acids. Germline CDR1 MNHNY, CDR2 SVGAGI (reference sequence). Trimming stripped 6 bases from V and 1 base from J, with 11 bases between. Quantitative 5'-RACE with molecular barcodes produced the TCR beta libraries. A single record per CDR3 protein comes from TCRdb applying MiXCR to the 5' RACE reads. The data hold 37,000 or so distinct CDR3 sequences, with approximately 15% observed a single time. The receptor comes from a male donor with ankylosing spondylitis or in good health (not recorded which). Sequencing was performed on blood. V gene TRBV6-6 combines with J gene TRBJ2-3; D is unclear. The CDR3 DNA follows: TGTGCCAGCAGAACTGGGCGACGCACAGATACGCAGTATTTT. Encoded protein: CASRTGRRTDTQYF.